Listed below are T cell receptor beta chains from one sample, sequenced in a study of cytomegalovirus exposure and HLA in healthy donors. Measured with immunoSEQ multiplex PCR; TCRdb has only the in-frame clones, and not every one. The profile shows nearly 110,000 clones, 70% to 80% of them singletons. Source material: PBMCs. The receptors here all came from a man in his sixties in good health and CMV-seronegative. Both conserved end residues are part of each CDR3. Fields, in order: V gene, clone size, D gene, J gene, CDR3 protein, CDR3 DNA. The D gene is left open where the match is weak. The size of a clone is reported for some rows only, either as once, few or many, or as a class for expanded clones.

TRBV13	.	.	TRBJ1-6	CASSPTQGSRSPLHF	TGTGCCAGCAGCCCTACCCAGGGATCGAGGTCACCCCTCCACTTT
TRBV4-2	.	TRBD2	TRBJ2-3	CASAGGGGGADTQYF	TGTGCCAGCGCGGGGGGCGGGGGAGGTGCAGATACGCAGTATTTT
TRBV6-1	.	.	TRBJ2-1	CATAFGGVVGYEQFF	TGTGCCACCGCCTTCGGGGGAGTAGTCGGATATGAGCAGTTCTTC
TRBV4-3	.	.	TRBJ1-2	CASSQDTAYGYTF	TGCGCCAGCAGCCAAGATACAGCCTATGGCTACACCTTC
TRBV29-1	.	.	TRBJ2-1	CSVEKRDGNEQFF	TGCAGCGTTGAAAAGAGGGATGGCAATGAGCAGTTCTTC
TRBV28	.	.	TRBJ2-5	CASRGGQETQYF	TGTGCCAGCAGGGGAGGACAAGAGACCCAGTACTTC
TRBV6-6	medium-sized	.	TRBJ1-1	CASSDRGLNTEAFF	TGTGCCAGCAGTGACCGAGGTTTGAACACTGAAGCTTTCTTT
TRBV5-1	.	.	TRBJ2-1	CASSLSGGRWDEQFF	TGCGCCAGCAGCTTATCCGGGGGGCGTTGGGATGAGCAGTTCTTC
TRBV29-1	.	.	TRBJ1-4	CSVEDGGNATNEKLFF	TGCAGCGTTGAGGATGGGGGCAATGCAACTAATGAAAAACTGTTTTTT
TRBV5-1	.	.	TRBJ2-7	CASSPGSGRPEYF	TGCGCCAGCAGCCCGGGGAGTGGCCGCCCGGAGTACTTC
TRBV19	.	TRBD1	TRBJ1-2	CASQTQRSGTGNYGYTF	TGTGCCAGTCAGACTCAAAGATCCGGGACAGGGAACTATGGCTACACCTTC
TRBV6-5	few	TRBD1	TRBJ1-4	CASSWTGNEKLFF	TGTGCCAGCAGTTGGACAGGGAATGAAAAACTGTTTTTT
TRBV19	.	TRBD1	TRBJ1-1	CASSTTQGLHTEAFF	TGTGCCAGTAGTACAACACAGGGGTTGCACACTGAAGCTTTCTTT
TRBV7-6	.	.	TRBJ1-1	CASSSEPGGTDHTEAFF	TGTGCCAGCAGCTCAGAACCGGGCGGGACTGATCATACTGAAGCTTTCTTT
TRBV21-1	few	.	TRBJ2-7	CASSKPGTGNWYEQYF	TGTGCCAGCAGCAAACCCGGGACAGGGAATTGGTACGAGCAGTACTTC
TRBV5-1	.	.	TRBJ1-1	CASSLSGGSQLEAFF	TGCGCCAGCAGTTTGTCCGGAGGGTCTCAACTAGAAGCTTTCTTT
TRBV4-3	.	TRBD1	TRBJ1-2	CASSHPGQAYGYTF	TGCGCCAGCAGCCATCCCGGACAGGCCTATGGCTACACCTTC
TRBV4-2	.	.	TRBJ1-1	CASSQSGLNTEAFF	TGTGCCAGCAGCCAAAGCGGCTTGAACACTGAAGCTTTCTTT
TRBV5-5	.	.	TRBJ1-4	CASSLAPAGTPEKLFF	TGTGCCAGCAGCTTGGCGCCCGCAGGGACTCCGGAAAAACTGTTTTTT
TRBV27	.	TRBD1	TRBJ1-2	CASSRPDRDGYTF	TGTGCCAGCAGCCGGCCGGACAGGGACGGCTACACCTTC
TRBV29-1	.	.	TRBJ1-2	CSALRGGDYGYTF	TGCAGCGCTCTTCGGGGGGGTGACTATGGCTACACCTTC
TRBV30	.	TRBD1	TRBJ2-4	CAWIPGQGLFEAKNIQYF	TGTGCCTGGATTCCGGGACAGGGGCTTTTTGAAGCCAAAAACATTCAGTACTTC
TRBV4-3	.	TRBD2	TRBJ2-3	CASSQVAGLAGGGAGDTQYF	TGCGCCAGCAGCCAAGTGGCGGGACTAGCGGGGGGGGGCGCCGGGGATACGCAGTATTTT
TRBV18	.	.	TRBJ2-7	CASSPGSWEQYF	TGTGCCAGCTCACCGGGCAGTTGGGAGCAGTACTTC
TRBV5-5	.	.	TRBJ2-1	CASSWGHHSYNEQFF	TGTGCCAGCAGCTGGGGACATCACTCCTACAATGAGCAGTTCTTC